Presented here are 5 T cell receptor beta chains from one specimen sequenced in a study of cytomegalovirus exposure and HLA in healthy donors. The PCR made use of 60 Vbeta and 13 Jbeta primers. Repertoires were generated with immunoSEQ multiplex PCR, while TCRdb's copy carries only in-frame clones and drops some. The table lists some 150,000 clones, 82% of them singletons. Sequencing was carried out using PBMCs. The source is a woman between 45 and 60 years old in good health and CMV-seropositive.

This chain joins TRBV9 and TRBJ1-5; unclear D gene. Trimming shortened V by 4 bases and J by 9 bases, and 11 bases separated the two germline ends. The CDR3 totals 12 residues. CDR1 and CDR2 from the germline V gene are SGDLS and YYNGEE. Here the CDR3 DNA reads TGTGCCAGCAGCCCCGAGATTGGGCCCCAGCATTTT. As protein: CASSPEIGPQHF.

The CDR3 here is CSVRPGTATGELFF. In DNA, the CDR3 is TGCAGCGTCCGACCCGGGACAGCCACCGGGGAGCTGTTTTTT. V usage is TRBV29-1 and J usage is TRBJ2-2; 7 bases are a match to TRBD1. With V trimmed by 6 bases and J by 4 bases, 8 bases remained unmatched. Germline assignment: CDR1 SQVTM and CDR2 ANQGSEA. The CDR3 extends over 14 amino acids.

This chain joins TRBV30 and TRBJ1-3; D may be TRBD1 (6 bases). The germline V gene has CDR1 GTSNPN and CDR2 SVGIG (reference sequence). V dropped 4 bases and J dropped 8 bases, with 18 bases sitting between them. This CDR3 spans 14 amino acids. CDR3 sequence (DNA): TGTGCCTGGAAGGGGGGGCAGGAGATTGACACCATATATTTT. It codes for CAWKGGQEIDTIYF.

The chain joins TRBV5-4 to TRBJ2-1; D perhaps matches TRBD2 (6 bases). The germline V gene has CDR1 SGHNT and CDR2 YYREEE (reference sequence). Trimming left V 7 bases short and J 9 bases short, with 14 bases between. This CDR3 is built from 12 residues. Here the CDR3 reads CASGTAPIEQFF. The DNA of the CDR3 is TGTGCCAGCGGGACTGCCCCCATTGAGCAGTTCTTC.

This clone has just one count. The gene calls are TRBV10-1 and TRBJ2-7; 7 positions agree with TRBD1. The CDR3 is 18 residues long. Germline V gene data show CDR1 as WNHNN and CDR2 as SYGVQD (reference sequence). J gave up 3 bases and V 9 bases, and 23 bases lay outside the gene matches. The CDR3 region is CARRPWAGTATILYEQYF. The CDR3 DNA reads TGCGCCAGAAGGCCGTGGGCCGGGACAGCGACAATTCTCTACGAGCAGTACTTC.